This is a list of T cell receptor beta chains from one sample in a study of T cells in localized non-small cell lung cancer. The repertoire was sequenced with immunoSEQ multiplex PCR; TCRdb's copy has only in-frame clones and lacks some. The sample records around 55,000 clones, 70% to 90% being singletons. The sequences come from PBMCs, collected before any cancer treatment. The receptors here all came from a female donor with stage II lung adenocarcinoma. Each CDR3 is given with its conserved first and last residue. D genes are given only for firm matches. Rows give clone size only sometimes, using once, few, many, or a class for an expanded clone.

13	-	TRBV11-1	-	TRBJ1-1	TGTGCCAGCAGCTTAGCCCAGACCTCCGAAGCTTTCTTT	CASSLAQTSEAFF
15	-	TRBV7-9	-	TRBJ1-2	TGTGCCAGCAGCTTAGCGGCAGGGAACCCCTATGGCTACACCTTC	CASSLAAGNPYGYTF
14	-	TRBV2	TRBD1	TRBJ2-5	TGTGCCAGCGGGCAGACAGGGGTAGTAGAGACCCAGTACTTC	CASGQTGVVETQYF
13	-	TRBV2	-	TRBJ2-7	TGTGCCAGCAGTGAAATCCCTGGTGGTTCGCAGTACTTC	CASSEIPGGSQYF
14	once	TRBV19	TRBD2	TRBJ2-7	TGTGCCAGCACTCCTAGCGGGGGGGGCGACGAGCAGTACTTC	CASTPSGGGDEQYF
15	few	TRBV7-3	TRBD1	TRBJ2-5	TGTGCCAGCAGCTTACGAGGGGGCCGTCAAGAGACCCAGTACTTC	CASSLRGGRQETQYF
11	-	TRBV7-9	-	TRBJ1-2	TGTGCCAGCAGCTTAGAACACATTTACACCTTC	CASSLEHIYTF
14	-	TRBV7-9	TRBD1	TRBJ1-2	TGTGCCAGCAGCTTGGGACAGGGGGTAGACGGCTACACCTTC	CASSLGQGVDGYTF
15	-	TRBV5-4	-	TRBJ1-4	TGTGCCAGCAGCCAAACAGTTGGAGGGGATGAAAAACTGTTTTTT	CASSQTVGGDEKLFF
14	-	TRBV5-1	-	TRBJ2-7	TGCGCCAGCAGCTTCTCCGGGAGTTCCTACGAGCAGTACTTC	CASSFSGSSYEQYF